The 6 T cell receptor beta chains listed next were all sequenced from one sample in a study of beta chain features in type 1 diabetes. Broader study findings: Moderate but significant shortening of TCRB CDR3s was recorded in all four CD4+ subsets from Type 1 diabetes patients.

cDNA synthesis used the whole RNA isolate, giving expressed TCRB sequences. Profiled with immunoSEQ multiplex PCR; TCRdb holds only in-frame clones, not every one. Of around 150,000 clones listed, almost 65% are singletons. These receptors have no identified antigens. Material for sequencing was naive CD4+ T cells from blood. The receptors originated from a man aged 25 to 40 with type 1 diabetes.

This clone was observed a handful of times. The rearrangement links TRBV7-2 to TRBJ2-5, with 9 positions matching TRBD2. Germline CDR1 is SGHTA and CDR2 is FQGNSA. The CDR3 is made up of 15 amino acids. Losses at the gene ends were 3 bases for V and 5 bases for J; bases not matched to a gene: 7. The CDR3: CASSFTLAGFETQYF. The CDR3 DNA is TGTGCCAGCAGCTTTACGCTAGCGGGGTTTGAGACCCAGTACTTC. The full variable domain, rest sourced from reference TRBV7-2 and TRBJ2-5, is GAGVSQSPSNKVTEKGKDVELRCDPISGHTALYWYRQSLGQGLEFLIYFQGNSAPDKSGLPSDRFSAERTGGSVSTLTIQRTQQEDSAVYLCASSFTLAGFETQYFGPGTRLLVL.

The rearrangement joins TRBV30 to TRBJ2-7, with D possibly called TRBD1 or TRBD2 (5 bases each). Trimming cost V 0 bases and J 1 base, with 16 bases left between them. The CDR3 covers 16 residues. Germline V gene data show CDR1 as GTSNPN and CDR2 as SVGIG (reference sequence). CDR3 DNA: TGTGCCTGGAGTGTAGAGGGGTACAGAGCTTCCTACGAGCAGTACTTC. It specifies CAWSVEGYRASYEQYF.

The chain employs TRBV20-1 and TRBJ2-7; D is ambiguous. Trimming removed 3 bases from V and 3 bases from J, with 6 bases in between. Germline V lookup: CDR1 DFQATT, CDR2 SNEGSKA (reference sequence). This CDR3 has 11 residues. The CDR3 DNA reads TGCAGTGCTAGGACTCACTACGAGCAGTACTTC. Translated: CSARTHYEQYF.

This chain connects TRBV5-1 to TRBJ2-6; 7 bases are a match to TRBD1. V trimming: 1 base; J trimming: 4 bases; junction bases outside the gene matches: 11. Germline CDR1 is SGHRS and CDR2 is YFSETQ. This CDR3 contains 18 residues. Here the CDR3 DNA reads TGCGCCAGCAGCTTGTTTCAGGGACAGTTCGACGGGGCCAACGTCCTGACTTTC. This sequence encodes CASSLFQGQFDGANVLTF.

This chain joins TRBV7-9 and TRBJ2-7; TRBD1 or TRBD2 may be the D gene (6 bases each). CDR3 length: 13 residues. CDR1 is SEHNR and CDR2 is FQNEAQ in the germline V gene (reference sequence). Trimming removed 8 bases at V and 5 bases at J, with 16 bases between. CDR3 protein: CASSRRGLDEQYF. The CDR3 DNA reads as TGTGCCAGCTCCCGGAGGGGGTTAGACGAGCAGTACTTC. Complete variable domain (other parts from reference TRBV7-9 and TRBJ2-7): DTGVSQNPRHKITKRGQNVTFRCDPISEHNRLYWYRQTLGQGPEFLTYFQNEAQLEKSRLLSDRFSAERPKGSFSTLEIQRTEQGDSAMYLCASSRRGLDEQYFGPGTRLTVT.

The CDR3 bases are TGTGCCAGCAGCTTATCAGGGGAAAATTCACCCCTCCACTTT. Translating it yields CASSLSGENSPLHF. The rearrangement joins TRBV11-2 to TRBJ1-6; a possible D gene is TRBD1 (6 bases). The CDR3 spans 14 residues. The germline gives CDR1 SGHAT, CDR2 FQNNGV. V was shortened by 2 bases and J by 7 bases, with 9 bases between the two germline ends.